This is a list of T cell receptor beta chains from one sample in a study of T cells after yellow fever vaccination. In TCRdb, the 5' RACE reads were re-called with MiXCR into one record per CDR3 protein. Seen here are about 350,000 distinct CDR3 sequences, 11% observed once, and the top ten hold about 17%. The material was PBMCs, obtained on the day of the first yellow fever vaccination. All receptors derive from a young man who received the YFV17D yellow fever vaccine. Both conserved end residues are part of each CDR3. A D gene is named only where the DNA matches it firmly. Clone size is shown for a subset of rows, as once, few, many or a class of expanded clone.

>-|TRBV20-1|TRBJ1-3|-|12
CSARTFGNTIYF
TGCAGTGCTCGGACTTTTGGAAACACCATATATTTT
>-|TRBV7-8|TRBJ2-7|few|12
CASSLVGLEQYF
TGTGCCAGCAGCTTAGTGGGGTTGGAGCAGTACTTC
>-|TRBV5-8|TRBJ1-5|-|17
CASSSYRAGDDNQPQHF
TGTGCCAGCAGCTCTTATCGCGCAGGGGACGACAATCAGCCCCAGCATTTT
>TRBD1|TRBV15|TRBJ1-5|-|20
CATSSRGGRGRFWSNQPQHF
TGTGCCACCAGCTCCCGTGGGGGCAGGGGGCGCTTCTGGAGCAATCAGCCCCAGCATTTT
>TRBD2|TRBV5-5|TRBJ2-2|-|15
CASSLPGLVTGELFF
TGTGCCAGCAGCTTACCGGGACTAGTAACCGGGGAGCTGTTTTTT
>-|TRBV29-1|TRBJ1-1|many|11
CSAVVLARAFF
TGCAGCGCGGTAGTTCTGGCTCGGGCTTTCTTT
>TRBD2|TRBV12-3/TRBV12-4|TRBJ2-2|few|15
CASRPGTSGVGELFF
TGTGCCAGCAGACCCGGGACTAGCGGGGTCGGGGAGCTGTTTTTT
>-|TRBV5-1|TRBJ1-1|once|14
CASSLEKMNTEAFF
TGCGCCAGCAGCTTGGAAAAGATGAACACTGAAGCTTTCTTT
>-|TRBV7-6|TRBJ1-5|-|18
CASSPRGSRTTRYQPQHF
TGTGCCAGCAGTCCCAGGGGCAGTAGGACGACCAGATATCAGCCCCAGCATTTT
>-|TRBV7-9|TRBJ1-6|-|12
CASSLPDSPLHF
TGTGCCAGCAGCTTACCTGATTCACCCCTCCACTTT
>-|TRBV28|TRBJ1-2|-|10
CASSRDGYTF
TGTGCCAGCAGTAGAGATGGCTACACCTTC
>-|TRBV4-3|TRBJ1-2|-|15
CASSQWGYPTYGYTF
TGCGCCAGCAGCCAATGGGGCTATCCCACCTATGGCTACACCTTC
>TRBD2|TRBV7-2|TRBJ2-3|-|16
CASSYGGGGATDTQYF
TGTGCCAGCAGCTATGGTGGCGGGGGGGCTACAGATACGCAGTATTTT
>-|TRBV20-1|TRBJ1-4|few|13
CSAIRETNEKLFF
TGCAGTGCTATTAGGGAGACTAATGAAAAACTGTTTTTT
>-|TRBV12-3/TRBV12-4|TRBJ2-7|few|12
CASSLALYEQYF
TGTGCCAGCAGTTTGGCCCTCTACGAGCAGTACTTC
>-|TRBV5-6|TRBJ2-1|-|12
CASSFLDYEQFF
TGTGCCAGCAGCTTTTTAGACTATGAGCAGTTCTTC
>-|TRBV5-1|TRBJ1-2|few|15
CASSLGGTKNYGYTF
TGCGCCAGCAGCTTGGGGGGGACAAAAAACTATGGCTACACCTTC
>-|TRBV3-1|TRBJ2-3|few|14
CASSRVGGTHTQYF
TGTGCCAGCAGCCGCGTCGGTGGGACACATACGCAGTATTTT
>-|TRBV7-2|TRBJ2-6|many|14
CASSPQHGANVLTF
TGTGCCAGCAGCCCACAACATGGGGCCAACGTCCTGACTTTC
>-|TRBV19|TRBJ1-1|-|13
CASSIGGTTEAFF
TGTGCCAGTAGTATCGGAGGGACGACTGAAGCTTTCTTT
>-|TRBV4-3|TRBJ2-3|-|15
CASSQVAVSTDTQYF
TGCGCCAGCAGCCAAGTGGCCGTCAGCACAGATACGCAGTATTTT
>TRBD1|TRBV4-3|TRBJ1-1|-|16
CASSQAPGQTNTEAFF
TGCGCCAGCAGCCAAGCCCCGGGACAGACGAACACTGAAGCTTTCTTT
>-|TRBV19|TRBJ2-5|few|14
CASSISHIQETQYF
TGTGCCAGTAGTATCAGTCACATCCAAGAGACCCAGTACTTC
>-|TRBV29-1|TRBJ2-3|-|14
CSVAGSTSTDTQYF
TGCAGCGTTGCAGGCAGTACTAGCACAGATACGCAGTATTTT
>-|TRBV4-3|TRBJ2-1|few|13
CASSRGEVAEQFF
TGCGCCAGCAGCCGAGGGGAAGTGGCTGAGCAGTTCTTC
>-|TRBV6-4|TRBJ2-4|once|15
CASSPSVGVKNIQYF
TGTGCCAGCTCGCCGTCCGTTGGAGTCAAAAACATTCAGTACTTC
>-|TRBV7-3|TRBJ1-3|few|13
CASSLRGRNTIYF
TGTGCCAGCAGCTTACGGGGTCGAAACACCATATATTTT
>TRBD1|TRBV3-1|TRBJ1-6|few|16
CASSQDSGRGHSPLHF
TGTGCCAGCAGCCAAGACTCGGGCAGGGGGCATTCACCCCTCCACTTT
>-|TRBV19|TRBJ2-1|-|16
CASSLGSLNTYNEQFF
TGTGCCAGTAGTCTGGGGTCTCTAAATACCTACAATGAGCAGTTCTTC
>-|TRBV7-9|TRBJ2-2|-|15
CASSFPGSRSGELFF
TGTGCCAGCAGCTTTCCAGGCTCCCGTTCCGGGGAGCTGTTTTTT
>TRBD1|TRBV2|TRBJ2-1|few|15
CASSEGQGFNNEQFF
TGTGCCAGCAGTGAGGGACAGGGATTTAACAATGAGCAGTTCTTC
>-|TRBV4-3|TRBJ2-6|few|16
CASSQAFGAGANVLTF
TGCGCCAGCAGCCAGGCTTTCGGGGCTGGGGCCAACGTCCTGACTTTC
>TRBD2|TRBV7-9|TRBJ2-3|-|16
CASSQRLAGSTDTQYF
TGTGCCAGCAGTCAGCGACTAGCGGGGTCTACAGATACGCAGTATTTT
>-|TRBV5-1|TRBJ2-7|few|16
CASSLAGFPVVDEQYF
TGCGCCAGCAGCTTGGCCGGGTTTCCCGTGGTGGACGAGCAGTACTTC
>TRBD2|TRBV20-1|TRBJ2-1|few|16
CSARSSGGLSYNEQFF
TGCAGTGCTAGATCTAGCGGGGGTCTTTCCTACAATGAGCAGTTCTTC
>TRBD2|TRBV5-6|TRBJ2-2|many|15
CASSPGLADTGELFF
TGTGCCAGCAGCCCGGGACTAGCGGACACCGGGGAGCTGTTTTTT
>-|TRBV6-2/TRBV6-3|TRBJ2-2|-|16
CASRPGRIGLPGELFF
TGTGCCAGCAGACCCGGTCGGATAGGGCTACCCGGGGAGCTGTTTTTT
>-|TRBV6-5|TRBJ1-4|-|14
CASSYEETNEKLFF
TGTGCCAGCAGTTACGAGGAAACTAATGAAAAACTGTTTTTT
>-|TRBV7-2|TRBJ1-5|-|15
CASGPGPAFNQPQHF
TGTGCCAGCGGACCGGGGCCTGCCTTCAATCAGCCCCAGCATTTT
>-|TRBV5-5|TRBJ2-5|-|15
CASSLRHTDGETQYF
TGTGCCAGCAGCCTCAGACACACAGATGGAGAGACCCAGTACTTC
>-|TRBV27|TRBJ1-6|few|17
CASSFRAGAHYNSPLHF
TGTGCCAGCAGTTTCCGGGCAGGCGCCCACTATAATTCACCCCTCCACTTT
>-|TRBV5-1|TRBJ1-1|few|17
CASSLEGSIDLNTEAFF
TGCGCCAGCAGCTTGGAGGGGTCGATAGATTTGAACACTGAAGCTTTCTTT
>-|TRBV6-1|TRBJ2-7|few|14
CASGPRLGVDEQYF
TGTGCCAGTGGTCCCAGGCTCGGGGTAGACGAGCAGTACTTC
>-|TRBV25-1|TRBJ1-1|few|12
CASSESFTEAFF
TGTGCCAGCAGTGAATCGTTCACTGAAGCTTTCTTT
>TRBD2|TRBV7-2|TRBJ2-5|many|16
CASSLFLAGGGETQYF
TGTGCCAGCAGCTTATTCCTAGCGGGGGGCGGGGAGACCCAGTACTTC
>-|TRBV3-1|TRBJ2-1|-|13
CASSLRGDLEQFF
TGTGCCAGCAGCTTAAGAGGGGACCTTGAGCAGTTCTTC
>TRBD1|TRBV4-1|TRBJ1-1|-|11
CASNRGGEAFF
TGCGCCAGCAACAGGGGAGGTGAAGCTTTCTTT
>-|TRBV29-1|TRBJ1-1|-|12
CSVEGRGTEAFF
TGCAGCGTTGAGGGGCGGGGGACTGAAGCTTTCTTT
>TRBD2|TRBV24-1|TRBJ2-1|-|14
CATASGGSYNEQFF
TGTGCCACCGCGAGCGGGGGGTCCTACAATGAGCAGTTCTTC
>-|TRBV6-2/TRBV6-3|TRBJ2-1|few|14
CASSMDKTYNEQFF
TGTGCCAGCAGTATGGACAAGACCTACAATGAGCAGTTCTTC